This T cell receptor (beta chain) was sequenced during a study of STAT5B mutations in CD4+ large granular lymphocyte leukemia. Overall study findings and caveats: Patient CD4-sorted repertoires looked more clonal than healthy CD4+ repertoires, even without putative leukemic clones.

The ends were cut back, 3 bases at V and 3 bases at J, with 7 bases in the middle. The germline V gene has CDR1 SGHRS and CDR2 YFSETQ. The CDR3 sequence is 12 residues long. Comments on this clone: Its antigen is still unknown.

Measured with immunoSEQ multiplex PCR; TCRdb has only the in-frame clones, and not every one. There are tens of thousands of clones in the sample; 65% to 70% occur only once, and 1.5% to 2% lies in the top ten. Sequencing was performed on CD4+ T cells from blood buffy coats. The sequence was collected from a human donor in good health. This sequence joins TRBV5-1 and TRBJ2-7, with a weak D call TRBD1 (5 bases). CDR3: CASSSQDYEQYF. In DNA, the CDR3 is TGCGCCAGCAGCTCACAGGACTACGAGCAGTACTTC.